This T cell receptor beta chain appears in the sequencing data of a study of T cell changes during pregnancy in multiple sclerosis. The table came from immunoSEQ multiplex PCR; TCRdb's copy has only in-frame clones and leaves some out. The sample contains roughly 100,000 clones, 80% to 95% of which appear only once. This clonotype originated in a female donor with multiple sclerosis, enrolled in a pregnancy study. The sequencing used peripheral blood, collected in the second trimester of pregnancy.

In nucleotides, the CDR3 is TGTGCCACCAGCAGAGGGAGAAAGGAACAGCCCCAGCATTTT. Translated, it gives CATSRGRKEQPQHF. The chain joins TRBV15 to TRBJ1-5; D gene ambiguous. V was pared by 1 base and J by 7 bases, with 11 bases between. This CDR3 has 14 residues. Germline V gives CDR1 LNHNV, CDR2 YYDKDF (reference sequence). Complete variable domain (other parts from reference TRBV15 and TRBJ1-5): DAMVIQNPRYQVTQFGKPVTLSCSQTLNHNVMYWYQQKSSQAPKLLFHYYDKDFNNEADTPDNFQSRRPNTSFCFLDIRSPGLGDTAMYLCATSRGRKEQPQHFGDGTRLSIL.